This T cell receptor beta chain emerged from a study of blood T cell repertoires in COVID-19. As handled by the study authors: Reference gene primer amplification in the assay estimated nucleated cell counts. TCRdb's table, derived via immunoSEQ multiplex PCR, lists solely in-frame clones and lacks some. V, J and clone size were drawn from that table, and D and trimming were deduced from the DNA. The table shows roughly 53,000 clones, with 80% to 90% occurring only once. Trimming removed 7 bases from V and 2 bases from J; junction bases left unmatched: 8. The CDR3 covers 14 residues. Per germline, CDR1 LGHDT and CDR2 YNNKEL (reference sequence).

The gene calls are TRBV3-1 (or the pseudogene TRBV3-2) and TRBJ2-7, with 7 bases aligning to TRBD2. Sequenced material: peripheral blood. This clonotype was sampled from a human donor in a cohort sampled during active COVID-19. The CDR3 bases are TGTGCCAGCACCTCTAGCGGCCTTCCCTACGAGCAGTACTTC. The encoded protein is CASTSSGLPYEQYF.